What follows are 26 T cell receptor beta chains derived from one specimen sequenced in a study of blood T cell repertoires in COVID-19. Profiled with immunoSEQ multiplex PCR; TCRdb holds only in-frame clones, not every one. The table lists 430,000 or so clones, roughly 90% of them singletons, with approximately 1.5% in the top ten. Sample: PBMCs or T cells enriched from blood (not recorded which). The receptors were gathered from a young woman who had been exposed to COVID-19.

V gene TRBV7-8 combines with J gene TRBJ1-6, with TRBD1 identical over 10 bases. With 5 bases clipped from V and 7 bases from J, the junction kept 5 bases outside the gene matches. Per germline, CDR1 SGHVS and CDR2 FQNEAQ. The CDR3 is 15 residues long. Here the CDR3 reads CASSGDRGPNSPLHF. In DNA, the CDR3 is TGTGCCAGCAGCGGAGACAGGGGGCCGAATTCACCCCTCCACTTT.

V gene TRBV19 combines with J gene TRBJ1-2, with D uncertain. Trimming took 3 bases from V and 5 from J, leaving 7 bases between them. The CDR3 covers 12 residues. Germline CDR1 LNHDA, CDR2 SQIVND (reference sequence). This CDR3 is CASSIPEYGYTF. CDR3 nucleotides: TGTGCCAGTAGTATCCCCGAGTATGGCTACACCTTC. The full variable domain, its missing parts supplied by reference TRBV19 and TRBJ1-2, is DGGITQSPKYLFRKEGQNVTLSCEQNLNHDAMYWYRQDPGQGLRLIYYSQIVNDFQKGDIAEGYSVSREKKESFPLTVTSAQKNPTAFYLCASSIPEYGYTFGSGTRLTVV.

This chain connects TRBV5-1 to TRBJ1-1; possibly TRBD1 for D (6 bases). The CDR3 sequence is 14 residues long. The germline V and J ends were trimmed by 4 bases and 5 bases, with 15 bases remaining between them. Germline V lookup: CDR1 SGHRS, CDR2 YFSETQ. The chain's CDR3 is CASSPTTGKTEAFF. The CDR3 DNA reads as TGCGCCAGCAGCCCAACCACAGGGAAAACTGAAGCTTTCTTT.

This clone was detected only a few times. The rearrangement links TRBV2 to TRBJ1-2, with 9 bases identical to TRBD1. Germline CDR1 is SNHLY and CDR2 is FYNNEI. Trimming cost V 6 bases and J 6 bases; bases outside gene matches: 8. CDR3 length equals 14 residues. The CDR3 nucleotides are TGTGCCAGCAGCACATCCGGGACAGGGAATGGCTACACCTTC. Its protein product is CASSTSGTGNGYTF. Full variable domain (outside the CDR3, taken from reference TRBV2 and TRBJ1-2): EPEVTQTPSHQVTQMGQEVILRCVPISNHLYFYWYRQILGQKVEFLVSFYNNEISEKSEIFDDQFSVERPDGSNFTLKIRSTKLEDSAMYFCASSTSGTGNGYTFGSGTRLTVV.

V and J are TRBV4-2 and TRBJ2-2; no reliable D call. The CDR3 totals 15 residues. The germline gives CDR1 LGHNA, CDR2 YNFKEQ. V was pared by 4 bases and J by 0 bases, with 9 bases between. The CDR3 DNA reads TGTGCCAGCAGCCCGAGGCAGTCGAACACCGGGGAGCTGTTTTTT. It codes for CASSPRQSNTGELFF.

V and J are TRBV28 and TRBJ2-7; 9 bases align to TRBD1. Trimming removed 7 bases from V and 2 bases from J; junction bases left unmatched: 6. There are 14 residues in the CDR3. Germline V gene sequence: CDR1 MDHEN, CDR2 SYDVKM. CDR3 region: CASKGTGSPYEQYF. The CDR3 DNA follows: TGTGCCAGCAAGGGGACAGGGAGTCCCTACGAGCAGTACTTC.

The V gene is TRBV27, the J gene TRBJ2-1; TRBD1 agrees at 7 bases. V gave up 4 bases and J gave up 15 bases; unmatched junction bases: 6. The germline gives CDR1 MNHEY, CDR2 SMNVEV (reference sequence). CDR3 length equals 11 residues. The CDR3 region has the DNA TGTGCCAGCAGTTCGGGACAGTATCGGTTCTTC. This gives the protein CASSSGQYRFF.

The chain carries TRBV19 and TRBJ1-1; a weak D match, TRBD1 (6 bases). V shed 1 base and J shed 1 base, with 10 bases lying between them. The germline gives CDR1 LNHDA, CDR2 SQIVND (reference sequence). This CDR3 has 15 amino acids. The DNA for the CDR3 is TGTGCCAGTAGTATAGTCGCAGGGGCGAACACTGAAGCTTTCTTT. It yields the protein CASSIVAGANTEAFF. The complete variable domain, with remaining parts taken from reference TRBV19 and TRBJ1-1, reads DGGITQSPKYLFRKEGQNVTLSCEQNLNHDAMYWYRQDPGQGLRLIYYSQIVNDFQKGDIAEGYSVSREKKESFPLTVTSAQKNPTAFYLCASSIVAGANTEAFFGQGTRLTVV.

The chain couples TRBV11-2 to TRBJ2-2; TRBD2 matches 9 bases. Germline loops: CDR1 SGHAT, CDR2 FQNNGV. The CDR3 is 14 amino acids. The trim removed 6 bases at V and 5 bases at J, leaving 4 bases unmatched. The CDR3 region is CASSTLAGTGELFF. The DNA for the CDR3 is TGTGCCAGCAGTACCCTAGCGGGGACCGGGGAGCTGTTTTTT.

The sample holds one count of this clone. The rearrangement links TRBV6-5 to TRBJ2-7, with 7 bases matching TRBD1. This CDR3 spans 14 amino acids. Germline trimming cut 6 bases from V and 0 bases from J; bases unmatched to any gene: 5. Per the germline V gene, CDR1 is MNHEY and CDR2 is SVGAGI. CDR3 coding DNA: TGTGCCAGCAGCGCGACAGGGTACTCCTACGAGCAGTACTTC. It is translated as CASSATGYSYEQYF.

As concerns this clone: One end of the junction fails to match germline, which may point to a read error. The CDR3 bases are TGTGCCAGCAGCCCGGGCAGGGAAGCTGGTAACACCATATATTTT. Its translation is CASSPGREAGNTIYF. This rearrangement joins TRBV4-2 to TRBJ1-3, with TRBD1 as a possible D gene (5 bases). The CDR3 contains 15 residues. Germline V CDR1 and CDR2: LGHNA, YNFKEQ.

The sample holds one count of this clone. The rearrangement joins TRBV18 to TRBJ1-4; 10 bases match TRBD1. CDR1 KGHSH and CDR2 LQKENI come from the germline V gene. The CDR3 consists of 17 residues. Trimming at V came to 3 bases and at J to 6 bases, leaving 10 bases not matched to a gene. CDR3 nucleotides: TGTGCCAGCTCACCTAGTTTCATGGGGACAGGGGATGAAAAACTGTTTTTT. Encoded protein: CASSPSFMGTGDEKLFF.

The chain employs TRBV3-1 (or the pseudogene TRBV3-2) and TRBJ2-2; D may be TRBD2 (5 bases). Germline CDR1 and CDR2: LGHDT and YNNKEL (reference sequence). This CDR3 has 15 residues. Trimming took 2 bases from V and 4 from J, leaving 11 bases between them. CDR3 amino acids: CASSQSPDSTGELFF. As DNA, the CDR3 is TGTGCCAGCAGCCAATCCCCGGACTCCACCGGGGAGCTGTTTTTT.

The V and J genes are TRBV5-1 and TRBJ1-1; D uncertain. The CDR3 length is 14 residues. From germline, CDR1 is SGHRS and CDR2 YFSETQ. V shed 0 bases and J shed 4 bases, with 10 bases lying between them. CDR3 loop: CASSLGGSITEAFF. The CDR3 DNA is TGCGCCAGCAGCTTGGGCGGGAGTATCACTGAAGCTTTCTTT.

The chain uses TRBV3-1 (or the pseudogene TRBV3-2) and TRBJ2-1; 7 bases agree with TRBD2. The CDR3 has 16 amino acids. CDR1 LGHDT and CDR2 YNNKEL come from the germline V gene (reference sequence). J gave up 1 base and V 4 bases, and 7 bases lay outside the gene matches. In nucleotides, the CDR3 is TGTGCCAGCAGCCTTTCCCTAGCGGCTTCCTACAATGAGCAGTTCTTC. It is translated as CASSLSLAASYNEQFF.

This sequence joins TRBV6-5 and TRBJ2-4; maybe TRBD1 (5 bases). The CDR3 runs 16 residues. Germline CDR1 MNHEY, CDR2 SVGAGI. V lost 0 bases to trimming and J lost 5 bases, with 14 bases between them. The DNA of the CDR3 is TGTGCCAGCAGTTACTCTCGCAGGGCCCTCCAAAACATTCAGTACTTC. Translated: CASSYSRRALQNIQYF.

This clone has just a few counts. Other DNA sequences within the sample encode an identical CDR3. The chain links TRBV6-4 to TRBJ2-1; D is perhaps TRBD1 (6 bases). The CDR3 totals 14 residues. The V and J ends lost 3 bases and 9 bases respectively, with 15 bases between them. Per the germline V gene, CDR1 is MRHNA and CDR2 is SNTAGT. CDR3: CASSEQGGGGEQFF. The CDR3 region has the DNA TGTGCCAGCAGTGAACAGGGTGGGGGTGGTGAGCAGTTCTTC.

The rearrangement joins TRBV5-6 to TRBJ1-2; TRBD1 matches 10 bases. The germline CDR1 and CDR2 sequences are SGHDT and YYEEEE. The CDR3 extends over 14 amino acids. The ends lost 0 bases at V and 8 bases at J; junction bases unmatched: 4. The DNA for the CDR3 is TGTGCCAGCAGCTTGGCGGGACAGGGGTGGGGCTACACCTTC. Translation: CASSLAGQGWGYTF.

The chain employs TRBV7-3 and TRBJ1-1; 8 positions agree with TRBD1. J was trimmed by 4 bases and V by 4 bases; bases with no gene match: 2. The CDR3 totals 13 residues. Germline CDR1 is SGHTA and CDR2 is FQGTGA. DNA for the CDR3: TGTGCCAGCAGCTCGGACAGGGCCACTGAAGCTTTCTTT. Translating it yields CASSSDRATEAFF.

The V gene is TRBV3-1 (or the pseudogene TRBV3-2), the J gene TRBJ2-7; 9 positions match TRBD1. The trim removed 4 bases at V and 4 bases at J, leaving 8 bases unmatched. This CDR3 comprises 15 residues. Germline V CDR1 and CDR2: LGHDT, YNNKEL (reference sequence). CDR3 in amino acids: CASSPSGQGSYEQYF. The CDR3 nucleotides are TGTGCCAGCAGCCCCTCGGGACAGGGATCATACGAGCAGTACTTC.

This chain joins TRBV6-5 and TRBJ1-3; D is undetermined. Deletions cut 0 bases from V and 0 bases from J, with 9 bases between. Germline V gives CDR1 MNHEY, CDR2 SVGAGI. This CDR3 comprises 16 residues. The CDR3 DNA follows: TGTGCCAGCAGTTACTCGAGTCTAATCTCTGGAAACACCATATATTTT. It yields the protein CASSYSSLISGNTIYF.

The chain couples TRBV19 to TRBJ2-2; tentative D call: TRBD2 (5 bases). Germline loops: CDR1 LNHDA, CDR2 SQIVND (reference sequence). V was pared by 1 base and J by 6 bases, with 12 bases between. The CDR3 is 15 amino acids. In nucleotides, the CDR3 is TGTGCCAGTAGTATAGTCCGGGATCCCCCCGGGGAGCTGTTTTTT. It encodes CASSIVRDPPGELFF.

The V call is TRBV7-3, the J call TRBJ2-5, with D possibly TRBD2 on 7 matching bases. Trimming removed 5 bases from V and 4 bases from J, with 17 bases in between. This CDR3 is 15 amino acids long. The germline V gene encodes CDR1 SGHTA and CDR2 FQGTGA. The CDR3 DNA is TGTGCCAGCAGCCCCTCCGGACAGCGGGGAGAGACCCAGTACTTC. As protein: CASSPSGQRGETQYF.

This sequence joins TRBV29-1 and TRBJ2-3; TRBD1 matches at 12 bases. The trim removed 6 bases at V and 6 bases at J, leaving 10 bases unmatched. Germline assignment: CDR1 SQVTM and CDR2 ANQGSEA. The CDR3 extends over 15 amino acids. CDR3 loop: CSVTGTGGLGDTQYF. The CDR3 bases are TGCAGCGTGACCGGGACAGGGGGCTTGGGGGATACGCAGTATTTT.

This chain joins TRBV9 and TRBJ2-2; D is ambiguous. V gave up 0 bases and J gave up 0 bases, with 3 bases separating them. The CDR3 extends over 14 amino acids. Germline CDR1 and CDR2: SGDLS and YYNGEE. The CDR3: CASSVVANTGELFF. The CDR3 DNA sequence: TGTGCCAGCAGCGTAGTCGCGAACACCGGGGAGCTGTTTTTT.

The J gene is TRBJ2-7, the V gene TRBV28; TRBD2 agrees at 10 bases. The J segment lost 0 bases and the V segment lost 6 bases, leaving 8 bases of the junction unmatched. Germline CDR1 is MDHEN and CDR2 is SYDVKM. The CDR3 is made up of 16 amino acids. Written as DNA, the CDR3 is TGTGCCAGCAGGAGGACTAGCGGAAATCCCTCCTACGAGCAGTACTTC. Amino acid sequence: CASRRTSGNPSYEQYF.